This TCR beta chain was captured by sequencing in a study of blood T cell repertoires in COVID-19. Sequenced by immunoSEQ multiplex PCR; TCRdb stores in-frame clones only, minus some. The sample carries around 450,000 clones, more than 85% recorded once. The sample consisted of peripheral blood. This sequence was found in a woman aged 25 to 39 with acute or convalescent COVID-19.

The CDR3 loop is CASSSTGQNTEAFF. The CDR3 nucleotides are TGTGCCAGCAGTTCCACGGGACAGAACACTGAAGCTTTCTTT. The chain is built from TRBV28 and TRBJ1-1, with D possibly TRBD1 on 6 matching bases. The V end was cut by 4 bases, the J end by 1 base, with 10 bases between. CDR1 MDHEN and CDR2 SYDVKM come from the germline V gene. This CDR3 is 14 amino acids long.